The 32 T cell receptor beta chains reported below all come from one sample, sequenced in a study of OX40 agonist ivuxolimab in advanced cancers. Measured with immunoSEQ multiplex PCR; TCRdb has only the in-frame clones, and not every one. The sample lists some 30,000 clones, 80% to 95% seen once, with about 9.4% in the top ten. Sequenced here: CD4+ or CD8+ T cells sorted from blood, sampled in a trial of the OX40 agonist ivuxolimab. Source of these receptors: an adult with an advanced solid tumor such as melanoma, head and neck, liver or kidney cancer.

This clone was picked up a small number of times. V and J are TRBV2 and TRBJ1-3; 7 bases match TRBD1. Germline V gives CDR1 SNHLY, CDR2 FYNNEI. V lost 2 bases, J lost 0 bases, and 10 bases stayed unmatched. The CDR3 loop spans 18 amino acids. As DNA, the CDR3 is TGTGCCAGCAGTGAATGGGGGACAGCTTCAATCTCTGGAAACACCATATATTTT. It translates to CASSEWGTASISGNTIYF.

V is TRBV9 and J is TRBJ2-1; D is ambiguous. Germline V CDR1 and CDR2: SGDLS, YYNGEE. The CDR3 runs to 13 residues. V gave up 0 bases and J gave up 3 bases, with 4 bases separating them. The CDR3 region has the DNA TGTGCCAGCAGCGTAGGGTTCTACAATGAGCAGTTCTTC. The encoded protein is CASSVGFYNEQFF.

The count of this clone is one. This sequence joins TRBV7-2 and TRBJ2-7, with 8 bases fitting TRBD2. The CDR3 length is 15 residues. In germline, CDR1 is SGHTA, CDR2 FQGNSA. With V trimmed by 1 base and J by 5 bases, 7 bases remained unmatched. The CDR3 DNA reads as TGTGCCAGCAGCTTAGTTGCGGGGGGAATTAACGAGCAGTACTTC. Translating it yields CASSLVAGGINEQYF. The full variable domain, completed using reference TRBV7-2 and TRBJ2-7, is GAGVSQSPSNKVTEKGKDVELRCDPISGHTALYWYRQSLGQGLEFLIYFQGNSAPDKSGLPSDRFSAERTGGSVSTLTIQRTQQEDSAVYLCASSLVAGGINEQYFGPGTRLTVT.

V and J are TRBV4-1 and TRBJ2-7; weak D call: TRBD1 (5 bases). Germline loops: CDR1 MGHRA, CDR2 YSYEKL. There are 11 residues in the CDR3. V was clipped by 5 bases and J by 3 bases, with 5 bases between them. CDR3 protein: CASSDSYEQYF. CDR3 coding DNA: TGCGCCAGCAGCGACAGCTACGAGCAGTACTTC.

This clone showed up just once. The chain carries TRBV6-5 and TRBJ1-1, with D maybe TRBD1 (6 bases). Germline V CDR1 and CDR2: MNHEY, SVGAGI. The CDR3 has 12 amino acids. The V and J ends lost 5 bases and 7 bases respectively, with 11 bases between them. The CDR3 region has the DNA TGTGCCAGCAGTGAGCAGGGGAATGAAGCTTTCTTT. This translates into CASSEQGNEAFF.

The chain couples TRBV7-8 to TRBJ2-7; D unclear. The germline CDR1 and CDR2 sequences are SGHVS and FQNEAQ. The V gene lost 4 bases and the J gene lost 2 bases, with 9 bases spanning the gap. The CDR3 is 13 amino acids. The CDR3: CASSSDGAYEQYF. DNA for the CDR3: TGTGCCAGCAGCTCGGACGGAGCCTACGAGCAGTACTTC. The full variable domain, completed using reference TRBV7-8 and TRBJ2-7, is GAGVSQSPRYKVAKRGQDVALRCDPISGHVSLFWYQQALGQGPEFLTYFQNEAQLDKSGLPSDRFFAERPEGSVSTLKIQRTQQEDSAVYLCASSSDGAYEQYFGPGTRLTVT.

This clone showed up just a few times. This chain connects TRBV13 to TRBJ1-1; the D is unclear. CDR1 and CDR2 from the germline V gene are PRHDT and FYEKMQ (reference sequence). The CDR3 consists of 12 residues. Trimming removed 6 bases from V and 4 bases from J, with 9 bases in between. Here the CDR3 reads CASRDGATEAFF. The CDR3 DNA is TGTGCCAGCAGGGACGGAGCCACTGAAGCTTTCTTT.

V gene TRBV7-6 combines with J gene TRBJ2-1, with D maybe TRBD2 (6 bases). CDR1 and CDR2 (germline): SGHVS, FNYEAQ. The CDR3 has 15 amino acids. Trimming shortened V by 8 bases and J by 0 bases, and 14 bases separated the two germline ends. The DNA for the CDR3 is TGTGCCAGCCGGGAGTTCGGTGGCTCCTACAATGAGCAGTTCTTC. As protein: CASREFGGSYNEQFF.

The CDR3: CSVRGGQIYGYTF. In nucleotides, the CDR3 is TGCAGCGTTCGCGGGGGACAGATCTATGGCTACACCTTC. The genes are TRBV29-1 and TRBJ1-2, with 7 bases lining up with TRBD1. With V trimmed by 5 bases and J by 4 bases, 7 bases remained unmatched. The CDR3 runs 13 residues. CDR1 and CDR2 from the germline V gene are SQVTM and ANQGSEA.

This clone was counted between two and nine times. The chain links TRBV7-3 to TRBJ2-2, with D possibly being TRBD1 (5 bases). CDR1 is SGHTA, CDR2 FQGTGA, per germline. The V end lost 1 base, the J end lost 6 bases, and 21 bases lay between the germline ends. CDR3 length equals 18 residues. The CDR3 DNA is TGTGCCAGCAGCTTAAGCTCGTCGTGGGGCGCGTCCCCCGGGGAGCTGTTTTTT. Translating gives CASSLSSSWGASPGELFF. Variable domain in full (rest from reference TRBV7-3 and TRBJ2-2): GAGVSQTPSNKVTEKGKYVELRCDPISGHTALYWYRQSLGQGPEFLIYFQGTGAADDSGLPNDRFFAVRPEGSVSTLKIQRTERGDSAVYLCASSLSSSWGASPGELFFGEGSRLTVL.

CDR3 region: CASSPSGTGGYEQYF. The CDR3 bases are TGTGCCAGCAGCCCTTCGGGGACAGGGGGCTACGAGCAGTACTTC. This chain joins TRBV7-3 and TRBJ2-7, with 11 nucleotides matching TRBD1. V lost 5 bases and J lost 3; bases outside the gene matches: 6. Germline CDR1 is SGHTA and CDR2 is FQGTGA. This CDR3 is built from 15 residues. The full variable domain, with the rest looked up from reference TRBV7-3 and TRBJ2-7, is GAGVSQTPSNKVTEKGKYVELRCDPISGHTALYWYRQSLGQGPEFLIYFQGTGAADDSGLPNDRFFAVRPEGSVSTLKIQRTERGDSAVYLCASSPSGTGGYEQYFGPGTRLTVT.

V and J are TRBV6-4 and TRBJ2-2; D remains ambiguous. The CDR3 consists of 12 residues. Germline CDR1 and CDR2: MRHNA and SNTAGT. With 3 bases removed from V and 7 bases from J, the gap between germline ends came to 6 bases. CDR3 DNA: TGTGCCAGCAGTGAGGAGAACGGGGAGCTGTTTTTT. Protein product: CASSEENGELFF.

In this sample, this clone is medium-sized. Other DNA sequences within the sample encode an identical CDR3. The chain combines TRBV4-1 with TRBJ1-1; D remains unclear. The CDR3 runs to 15 residues. V was pared by 0 bases and J by 1 base, with 9 bases between. Looked up from germline, CDR1 is MGHRA and CDR2 is YSYEKL. CDR3: CASSQEGTANTEAFF. CDR3 sequence (DNA): TGCGCCAGCAGCCAAGAGGGCACCGCGAACACTGAAGCTTTCTTT.

In this sample, this clone turned up once. The V gene is TRBV7-2, the J gene TRBJ2-5; 12 nucleotides line up with TRBD2. This CDR3 is built from 15 residues. V was clipped by 3 bases and J by 5 bases; unmatched bases: 4. Germline V gene sequence: CDR1 SGHTA, CDR2 FQGNSA. This CDR3 is CASSLSGTSGETQYF. As DNA, the CDR3 is TGTGCCAGCAGCTTGTCCGGGACTAGCGGGGAGACCCAGTACTTC.

This chain connects TRBV5-1 to TRBJ2-5, with a possible D match to TRBD2 (5 bases). The V gene lost 6 bases and the J gene lost 5 bases, with 14 bases spanning the gap. Germline V gives CDR1 SGHRS, CDR2 YFSETQ. The CDR3 covers 13 residues. Here the CDR3 reads CASNLASRETQYF. The CDR3 nucleotides read TGCGCCAGCAACCTAGCCTCAAGGGAGACCCAGTACTTC.

The V gene is TRBV7-9, the J gene TRBJ1-4, with D possibly TRBD1 on 5 matching bases. V lost 11 bases and J lost 3, with 13 bases in between. Germline-derived CDR1 and CDR2 are SEHNR and FQNEAQ (reference sequence). The CDR3 is 13 amino acids. Written as DNA, the CDR3 is TGTGCCCACAGTGGGGCTCCTAATGAAAAACTGTTTTTT. Translation gives CAHSGAPNEKLFF.

This sequence joins TRBV4-3 and TRBJ2-7, with D possibly being TRBD1 or TRBD2 (5 bases each). Trimming removed 1 base from V and 1 base from J, with 11 bases in between. CDR3 length: 15 residues. Per the germline V gene, CDR1 is LGHNA and CDR2 is YSLEER. Here the CDR3 DNA reads TGCGCCAGCAGCCAAGTAGGGGACGCTTCCTACGAGCAGTACTTC. Its protein product is CASSQVGDASYEQYF.

This sequence joins TRBV7-9 and TRBJ2-1, with 10 bases fitting TRBD2. CDR3 length: 15 amino acids. Trimming at V came to 4 bases and at J to 6 bases, leaving 6 bases not matched to a gene. Germline CDR1 SEHNR, CDR2 FQNEAQ (reference sequence). CDR3 bases: TGTGCCAGCAGCTCGTCTAGCGGGAGTATCAATGAGCAGTTCTTC. This translates into CASSSSSGSINEQFF. Variable domain in full (rest from reference TRBV7-9 and TRBJ2-1): DTGVSQNPRHKITKRGQNVTFRCDPISEHNRLYWYRQTLGQGPEFLTYFQNEAQLEKSRLLSDRFSAERPKGSFSTLEIQRTEQGDSAMYLCASSSSSGSINEQFFGPGTRLTVL.

The chain combines TRBV5-5 with TRBJ1-5; D is unclear. The germline V gene encodes CDR1 SGHKS and CDR2 YYEKEE (reference sequence). The length of the CDR3 is 12 residues. V shed 4 bases and J shed 5 bases, with 7 bases lying between them. Written as DNA, the CDR3 is TGTGCCAGCAGCGGCACTGATCAGCCCCAGCATTTT. Translating it yields CASSGTDQPQHF. Complete variable domain (other parts from reference TRBV5-5 and TRBJ1-5): DAGVTQSPTHLIKTRGQQVTLRCSPISGHKSVSWYQQVLGQGPQFIFQYYEKEERGRGNFPDRFSARQFPNYSSELNVNALLLGDSALYLCASSGTDQPQHFGDGTRLSIL.

This chain links TRBV30 with TRBJ2-3; D gene ambiguous. This CDR3 comprises 11 residues. V lost 0 bases, J lost 6 bases, and 4 bases lay in between. Per germline, CDR1 GTSNPN and CDR2 SVGIG (reference sequence). The CDR3 sequence is CAWSVGDTQYF. The CDR3 DNA follows: TGTGCCTGGAGTGTAGGGGATACGCAGTATTTT. The whole variable domain, filled in from reference TRBV30 and TRBJ2-3, reads SQTIHQWPATLVQPVGSPLSLECTVEGTSNPNLYWYRQAAGRGLQLLFYSVGIGQISSEVPQNLSASRPQDRQFILSSKKLLLSDSGFYLCAWSVGDTQYFGPGTRLTVL.

As DNA, the CDR3 is TGTGCCAGCTCACCAAACTTCCAGGGTGGAAATTCACCCCTCCACTTT. Its translation: CASSPNFQGGNSPLHF. The rearrangement links TRBV18 to TRBJ1-6, with D possibly being TRBD1 (5 bases). This CDR3 comprises 16 residues. Germline V gives CDR1 KGHSH, CDR2 LQKENI. Trimming stripped 2 bases from V and 7 bases from J, with 15 bases between.

Turning to this clone: One end of the junction does not line up with germline, which may come from a read error. The chain carries TRBV19 and TRBJ2-7, with 7 bases identical to TRBD2. Germline CDR1 reads LNHDA; CDR2 reads SQIVND (reference sequence). The CDR3 is 9 residues long. The CDR3 reads CASSAREDF. CDR3 bases: TGTGCCAGTAGTGCCCGGGAGGACTTC.

V is TRBV5-1 and J is TRBJ2-3; D may match TRBD1 or TRBD2 (6 bases each). The CDR3 sequence is 16 residues long. From germline, CDR1 is SGHRS and CDR2 YFSETQ. V dropped 2 bases and J dropped 0 bases, with 13 bases sitting between them. CDR3 sequence (DNA): TGCGCCAGCAGCTTAAGGGGGGCGGATAGCACAGATACGCAGTATTTT. As protein: CASSLRGADSTDTQYF. The entire variable domain, with the rest obtained from reference TRBV5-1 and TRBJ2-3, is as follows: KAGVTQTPRYLIKTRGQQVTLSCSPISGHRSVSWYQQTPGQGLQFLFEYFSETQRNKGNFPGRFSGRQFSNSRSEMNVSTLELGDSALYLCASSLRGADSTDTQYFGPGTRLTVL.

V usage is TRBV9 and J usage is TRBJ1-1, with a weak D call TRBD1 (5 bases). The CDR3 covers 14 residues. Trimming took 0 bases from V and 4 from J, leaving 10 bases between them. From germline, CDR1 is SGDLS and CDR2 YYNGEE. In DNA form, the CDR3 reads TGTGCCAGCAGCGTAGATGGGGGTCCCACTGAAGCTTTCTTT. It is translated as CASSVDGGPTEAFF.

The chain recombines TRBV6-5 with TRBJ2-7, with 8 bases aligning to TRBD1. The CDR3 sequence is 14 residues long. Germline CDR1 reads MNHEY; CDR2 reads SVGAGI. The V gene end was trimmed by 3 bases and the J gene end by 3 bases; junction bases not matched to a gene: 4. The CDR3 DNA reads as TGTGCCAGCAGTTATCAGGGGGCGAACTACGAGCAGTACTTC. This codes for CASSYQGANYEQYF.

The rearrangement links TRBV5-5 to TRBJ2-7, with D perhaps TRBD1 (6 bases). The germline V gene has CDR1 SGHKS and CDR2 YYEKEE (reference sequence). The CDR3 extends over 14 amino acids. V gave up 2 bases and J gave up 2 bases, with 11 bases separating them. In DNA, the CDR3 is TGTGCCAGCAGCTTACAGGGTCGAGCCTACGAGCAGTACTTC. Its translation: CASSLQGRAYEQYF.

The V call is TRBV18, the J call TRBJ2-2; D is perhaps TRBD1 (5 bases). CDR3 length equals 14 residues. Trimming pared 6 bases from V and 4 bases from J, leaving 12 bases between. Germline V gives CDR1 KGHSH, CDR2 LQKENI. This CDR3 reads CASSPGGATGELFF. For the CDR3, the DNA is TGTGCCAGCTCCCCAGGTGGGGCCACCGGGGAGCTGTTTTTT.

The genes are TRBV27 and TRBJ2-7; 7 positions agree with TRBD2. This CDR3 comprises 14 residues. The germline V gene encodes CDR1 MNHEY and CDR2 SMNVEV (reference sequence). The J segment lost 3 bases and the V segment lost 1 base, leaving 3 bases of the junction unmatched. CDR3 nucleotide sequence: TGTGCCAGCAGTTTATGGGCTAGCGGCTACGAGCAGTACTTC. It specifies CASSLWASGYEQYF.

For the CDR3, the DNA is TGTGCTAGTGGTTTCGCCAGTGAAGCTTTCTTT. It translates to CASGFASEAFF. The V gene is TRBV12-5, the J gene TRBJ1-1; D call uncertain. Trimming shortened V by 3 bases and J by 7 bases, and 6 bases separated the two germline ends. There are 11 residues in the CDR3. The germline gives CDR1 LGHNT, CDR2 FRNRAP.

The chain links TRBV2 to TRBJ1-5; TRBD1 aligns across 7 bases. This CDR3 has 15 residues. The germline CDR1 and CDR2 sequences are SNHLY and FYNNEI. J lost 5 bases, V lost 5 bases, and 9 bases had no gene match. DNA of the CDR3: TGTGCCAGCAGTCCGGGGACAGTATCGGATCAGCCCCAGCATTTT. The encoded protein is CASSPGTVSDQPQHF.

J is TRBJ2-7 and V is TRBV6-5, with a weak D call TRBD1 (6 bases). The CDR3 consists of 15 residues. V lost 7 bases to trimming and J lost 2 bases, with 18 bases between them. Germline V gene sequence: CDR1 MNHEY, CDR2 SVGAGI. CDR3 amino acids: CASKGLRTDTYEQYF. Written as DNA, the CDR3 is TGTGCCAGCAAGGGGCTCCGGACAGATACCTACGAGCAGTACTTC.

V is TRBV27 and J is TRBJ1-2, with D unclear. From germline, CDR1 is MNHEY and CDR2 SMNVEV (reference sequence). Trimming removed 0 bases from V and 3 bases from J, with 14 bases in between. The CDR3 spans 16 residues. In DNA form, the CDR3 reads TGTGCCAGCAGTTTATCGATCCAGGACGCACACTATGGCTACACCTTC. Translating gives CASSLSIQDAHYGYTF.